The 10 T cell receptor beta chains listed next were all sequenced from one sample in a study of human T cells and chemical hapten exposure. Time point given: patch test 3, about 24 weeks after DPC sensitization. Described treatment: therapeutic diphenylcyclopropenone sensitization with weekly scalp DPC. A single record per CDR3 protein comes from TCRdb applying MiXCR to the RACE reads. The table includes 190,000 or so distinct CDR3 sequences, about 22% detected once. The sample was whole blood, taken in connection with sensitization to the hapten diphenylcyclopropenone (DPC). The source is a woman between 35 and 50 years old with alopecia areata. Some clones in this sample may be carry-over from other donors' samples.

This clonotype was counted between two and nine times. V usage is TRBV29-1 and J usage is TRBJ2-1; D uncertain. Trimming cost V 7 bases and J 6 bases, with 7 bases left between them. The CDR3 sequence is 10 residues long. Germline V gene lookup returns CDR1 SQVTM and CDR2 ANQGSEA. CDR3 in amino acids: CSDSANEQFF. The CDR3 DNA sequence: TGCAGCGACAGTGCCAATGAGCAGTTCTTC.

The genes are TRBV20-1 and TRBJ2-7; D is undetermined. Deletions cut 6 bases from V and 2 bases from J, with 20 bases between. Looked up from germline, CDR1 is DFQATT and CDR2 is SNEGSKA (reference sequence). The CDR3 consists of 15 residues. The chain's CDR3 is CSAPPITRGAYEQYF. CDR3 nucleotides: TGCAGTGCCCCACCAATCACCAGAGGAGCCTACGAGCAGTACTTC.

This clonotype was counted a few times. The genes are TRBV29-1 and TRBJ2-1, with 11 positions matching TRBD1. CDR1 SQVTM and CDR2 ANQGSEA come from the germline V gene. The CDR3 runs 13 residues. V gave up 8 bases and J gave up 7 bases; unmatched junction bases: 7. CDR3 sequence (DNA): TGCAGCCTAGGACAGGGGGCGGGTAATGAGCAGTTCTTC. It codes for CSLGQGAGNEQFF.

Remarks on this clonotype: No conserved phenylalanine or tryptophan is present at the end of the CDR3, so a read error is the likely explanation. This chain links TRBV12-3 or TRBV12-4 with TRBJ2-3; 7 bases fit TRBD1. With 6 bases clipped from V and 0 bases from J, the junction kept 6 bases outside the gene matches. This CDR3 is built from 15 residues. Written as DNA, the CDR3 is TGTGCCAGCAGGCCCGCGACAGGGAGCACAGATACGCAGTATCTT. It translates to CASRPATGSTDTQYL.

This clonotype has only a few counts. The chain carries TRBV6-1 and TRBJ2-2; 9 bases line up with TRBD1. J was trimmed by 5 bases and V by 9 bases; bases with no gene match: 10. This CDR3 contains 15 residues. Per germline, CDR1 MNHNS and CDR2 SASEGT. CDR3 DNA: TGTGCCAGTCACTTACAGGGGGCGCGGACCGGGGAGCTGTTTTTT. The encoded protein is CASHLQGARTGELFF.

This chain links TRBV20-1 with TRBJ2-3; 9 positions agree with TRBD2. The CDR3 covers 15 residues. Trimming took 2 bases from V and 1 from J; bases not matched to a gene: 4. The germline V gene has CDR1 DFQATT and CDR2 SNEGSKA (reference sequence). The CDR3 DNA reads TGCAGTGCTAGAAGGGCGGGAGGGGGCACAGATACGCAGTATTTT. It translates to CSARRAGGGTDTQYF.

The V and J genes are TRBV29-1 and TRBJ2-7; D might be TRBD2 (5 bases). The CDR3 runs to 13 residues. V was trimmed by 6 bases and J by 0 bases, leaving 12 bases between them. Germline lookup yields CDR1 SQVTM and CDR2 ANQGSEA. In nucleotides, the CDR3 is TGCAGCGTCGCGGCGGGTAGCTCCTACGAGCAGTACTTC. It encodes CSVAAGSSYEQYF.

This sequence joins TRBV6-5 and TRBJ1-1; 8 nucleotides match TRBD1. Per germline, CDR1 MNHEY and CDR2 SVGAGI. This CDR3 has 16 residues. V lost 2 bases to trimming and J lost 5 bases; unmatched junction nucleotides: 10. Here the CDR3 reads CASSYAQGAGLTEAFF. The CDR3, as DNA: TGTGCCAGCAGTTACGCCCAGGGGGCCGGGCTTACTGAAGCTTTCTTT.

The CDR3 DNA sequence: TGTGCCAGCACCCTTACCTGGTTGGCTGAAGCTTTCTTT. As protein: CASTLTWLAEAFF. V gene TRBV6-5 combines with J gene TRBJ1-1; D is uncertain. The CDR3 is 13 residues long. The V gene's germline CDR1 is MNHEY and CDR2 SVGAGI. Trimming took 7 bases from V and 6 from J, leaving 15 bases between them.

This clonotype was observed many times. The J gene is TRBJ2-1, the V gene TRBV28, with TRBD2 matching over 8 bases. Trimming cost V 7 bases and J 4 bases; bases outside gene matches: 12. This CDR3 has 16 residues. Germline V gives CDR1 MDHEN, CDR2 SYDVKM. The CDR3: CASTPGGGRRYNEQFF. The DNA for the CDR3 is TGTGCCAGCACCCCCGGCGGCGGGAGGAGGTACAATGAGCAGTTCTTC.